This is a list of T cell receptor beta chains from one sample in a study of Graves' ophthalmopathy and Graves' hyperthyroidism. TCRdb called the multiplex PCR reads again in MiXCR, with one record for every CDR3 protein. The sample holds 500,000 to 700,000 distinct CDR3 sequences, about 40% seen once. Material for sequencing was peripheral blood or thyroid tissue (not recorded which). All receptors come from an adult man with Graves' hyperthyroidism. CDR3s leave out the opening cysteine and the closing phenylalanine or tryptophan. Clone size is stated in some rows and not others, as once, few, many or a class when expanded.

abundance: many
len: 12
v_gene: TRBV19
CDR3aa: ASSDQGPNQPQH

abundance: few
len: 11
v_gene: TRBV7-8
CDR3aa: ACQDIRDSPLH

abundance: -
len: 13
v_gene: TRBV2
CDR3aa: ASNVWGGGNQPQH

abundance: -
len: 14
v_gene: TRBV29-1
CDR3aa: SVNSGRVNYNEKLF

abundance: -
len: 14
v_gene: TRBV12-3/TRBV12-4
CDR3aa: ASTSEPGRGGETQY

abundance: -
len: 16
v_gene: TRBV6-6
CDR3aa: ASSYFGGPESSFYGYT

abundance: -
len: 11
v_gene: TRBV29-1
CDR3aa: SAQGGVTCGQY

abundance: -
len: 13
v_gene: TRBV7-4
CDR3aa: ASSLGQGAMETQY

abundance: -
len: 13
v_gene: TRBV4-1
CDR3aa: ASSQRGGLSYEQY

abundance: -
len: 12
v_gene: TRBV19
CDR3aa: ASSIEGTDYGYT

abundance: many
len: 12
v_gene: TRBV15
CDR3aa: ATSRDNGGAEAF

abundance: few
len: 11
v_gene: TRBV4-1
CDR3aa: ASSRRELEKLF